Here is one T cell receptor (beta chain) with its context. The sample originates from a study of cytomegalovirus exposure and HLA in healthy donors. Study-level background: Among the approximately 420 donors who were genotyped, about 80% fell in the genetic ancestry cluster that is associated with self-reported Caucasian donors.

PCR primers comprised 60 Vbeta and 13 Jbeta primers. The protocol was immunoSEQ multiplex PCR, while the TCRdb copy is restricted to in-frame clones and leaves out a portion. The data include about 48,000 clones; the top ten clones carry more than 5.5%. The CDR3 totals 15 residues. Per the germline V gene, CDR1 is SGHAT and CDR2 is FQNNGV. The V gene lost 0 bases and the J gene lost 2 bases, with 11 bases spanning the gap. This chain joins TRBV11-2 and TRBJ2-7; D unclear. The clonotype originates from a male donor in good health and CMV-seropositive. Sequenced: PBMCs. The CDR3 nucleotides read TGTGCCAGCAGCTTAGAAGGCGGAATTACCTACGAGCAGTACTTC. Protein sequence: CASSLEGGITYEQYF.